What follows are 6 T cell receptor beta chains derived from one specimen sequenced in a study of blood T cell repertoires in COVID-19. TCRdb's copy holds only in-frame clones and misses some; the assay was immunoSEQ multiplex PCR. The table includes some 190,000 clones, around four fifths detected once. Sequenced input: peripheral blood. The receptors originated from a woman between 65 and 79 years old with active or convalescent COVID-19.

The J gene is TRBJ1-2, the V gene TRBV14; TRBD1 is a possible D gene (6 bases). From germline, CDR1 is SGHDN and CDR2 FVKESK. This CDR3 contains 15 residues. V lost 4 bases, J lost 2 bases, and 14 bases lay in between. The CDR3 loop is CASSPQWGHNYGYTF. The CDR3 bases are TGTGCCAGCAGCCCTCAATGGGGGCACAACTATGGCTACACCTTC.

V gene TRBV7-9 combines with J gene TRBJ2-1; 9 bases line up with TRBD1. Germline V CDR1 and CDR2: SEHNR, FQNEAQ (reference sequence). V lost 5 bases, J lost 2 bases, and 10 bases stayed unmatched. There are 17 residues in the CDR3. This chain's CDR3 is CASSQVGGQGPYNEQFF. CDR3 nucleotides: TGTGCCAGCAGCCAGGTGGGGGGACAGGGCCCCTACAATGAGCAGTTCTTC.

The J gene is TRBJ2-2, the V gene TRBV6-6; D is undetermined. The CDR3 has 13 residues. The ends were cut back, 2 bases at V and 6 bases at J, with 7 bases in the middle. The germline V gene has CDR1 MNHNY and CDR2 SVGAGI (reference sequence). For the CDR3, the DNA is TGTGCCAGCAGTTACCAGTCTGCCGGGGAGCTGTTTTTT. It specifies CASSYQSAGELFF.

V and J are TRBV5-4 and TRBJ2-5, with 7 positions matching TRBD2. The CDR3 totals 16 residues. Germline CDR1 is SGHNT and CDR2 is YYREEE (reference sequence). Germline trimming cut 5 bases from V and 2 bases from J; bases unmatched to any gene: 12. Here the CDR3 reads CASSTSRASGQETQYF. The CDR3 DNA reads TGTGCCAGCAGTACCTCGCGTGCTAGCGGACAAGAGACCCAGTACTTC.

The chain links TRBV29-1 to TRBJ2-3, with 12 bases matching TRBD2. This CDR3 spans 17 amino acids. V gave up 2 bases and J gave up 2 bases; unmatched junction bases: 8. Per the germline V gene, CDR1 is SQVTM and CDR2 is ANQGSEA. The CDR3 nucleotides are TGCAGCGTTGAACGAGCTCTAGCGGGAGGGTTCACAGATACGCAGTATTTT. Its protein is CSVERALAGGFTDTQYF.

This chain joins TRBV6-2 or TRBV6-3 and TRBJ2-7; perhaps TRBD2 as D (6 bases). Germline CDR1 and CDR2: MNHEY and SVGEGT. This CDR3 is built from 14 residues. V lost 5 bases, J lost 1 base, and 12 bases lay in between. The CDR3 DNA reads TGTGCCAGCAGTACTACAAGCGGGTCCTACGAGCAGTACTTC. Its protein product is CASSTTSGSYEQYF.